A selection of T cell receptor beta chains follows, all from one sample in a study of blood T cells in healthy people across ages. TCRdb reprocessed the 5' RACE reads via MiXCR and lists one record per CDR3 protein. The table shows about a million distinct CDR3 sequences, with 48% occurring only once. Sequenced: blood. These receptors were taken from a young man in good health. Each CDR3 is given with its conserved first and last residue. A D gene is named only where the DNA matches it firmly. Part of the rows lack a size; the others show once, few, many or a class for expanded clones.

CASSYGTGEQPQHF	TGTGCCAGCAGTTACGGGACAGGTGAACAGCCCCAGCATTTT	TRBV6-5	TRBJ1-5	TRBD1	-
CASSLGHARSASGANVLTF	TGCGCCAGCAGCTTGGGGCATGCCCGCTCCGCCTCTGGGGCCAACGTCCTGACTTTC	TRBV5-1	TRBJ2-6	-	-
CASSYAGVTYEQYF	TGTGCCAGCAGTTATGCAGGCGTAACCTACGAGCAGTACTTC	TRBV12-3/TRBV12-4	TRBJ2-7	-	few
CSAPGQEYNEQFF	TGCAGTGCCCCGGGACAGGAGTACAATGAGCAGTTCTTC	TRBV20-1	TRBJ2-1	TRBD1	few
CASSAGGAEVTQYF	TGCGCCAGCAGCGCAGGGGGCGCGGAGGTTACGCAGTATTTT	TRBV5-1	TRBJ2-3	TRBD1	-
CASSLPRAGGGETQYF	TGTGCCAGCAGCCTCCCAAGGGCAGGGGGGGGAGAGACCCAGTACTTC	TRBV6-2/TRBV6-3	TRBJ2-5	-	-
CASLRDNEQFF	TGTGCCAGCTTACGGGACAATGAGCAGTTCTTC	TRBV6-5	TRBJ2-1	-	few
CASSLSPGRRQGMNTEAFF	TGCGCCAGCAGCCTATCACCAGGCCGGCGACAGGGGATGAACACTGAAGCTTTCTTT	TRBV4-3	TRBJ1-1	TRBD1	few
CASSRPGLAPEQYF	TGTGCCAGCAGTCGTCCGGGACTAGCTCCCGAGCAGTACTTC	TRBV27	TRBJ2-7	TRBD2	-
CSVEDRGLSYGYTF	TGCAGCGTTGAAGATCGTGGACTTAGCTATGGCTACACCTTC	TRBV29-1	TRBJ1-2	-	-
CASRRQGVYGYTF	TGTGCCAGCAGACGACAGGGGGTCTATGGCTACACCTTC	TRBV28	TRBJ1-2	TRBD1	many
CASSQDRGGVTEAFF	TGTGCCAGCAGCCAAGATCGGGGAGGGGTCACTGAAGCTTTCTTT	TRBV4-2	TRBJ1-1	-	-
CASSYAGRTNTEAFF	TGTGCCAGCAGTTACGCTGGCAGAACTAACACTGAAGCTTTCTTT	TRBV6-2/TRBV6-3	TRBJ1-1	-	-
CASSSGEQLHLYGYTF	TGTGCCAGCAGCTCCGGGGAACAGCTTCATCTCTATGGCTACACCTTC	TRBV7-9	TRBJ1-2	-	-
CASSQVIFGGSGANVLTF	TGTGCCAGCAGCCAAGTGATATTCGGGGGCTCTGGGGCCAACGTCCTGACTTTC	TRBV3-1	TRBJ2-6	-	few
CASSQDPDGTDTQYF	TGCGCCAGCAGCCAAGATCCTGACGGCACAGATACGCAGTATTTT	TRBV4-3	TRBJ2-3	-	few